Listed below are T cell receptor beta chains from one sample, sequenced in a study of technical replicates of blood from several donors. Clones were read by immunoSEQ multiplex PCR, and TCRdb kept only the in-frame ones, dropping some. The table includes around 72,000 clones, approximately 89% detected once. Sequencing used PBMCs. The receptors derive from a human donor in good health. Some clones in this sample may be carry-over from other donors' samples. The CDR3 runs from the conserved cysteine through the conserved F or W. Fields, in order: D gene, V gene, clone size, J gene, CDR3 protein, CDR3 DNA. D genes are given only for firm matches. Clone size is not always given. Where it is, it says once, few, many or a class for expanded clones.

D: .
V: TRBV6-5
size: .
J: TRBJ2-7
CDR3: CASRMSREVNEQYF
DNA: TGTGCCAGCAGAATGAGCAGGGAGGTCAACGAGCAGTACTTC

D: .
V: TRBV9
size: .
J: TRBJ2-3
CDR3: CASSDGIPDTQYF
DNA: TGTGCCAGCAGCGACGGGATTCCAGATACGCAGTATTTT

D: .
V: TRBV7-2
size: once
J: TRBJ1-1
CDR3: CASSLGGGSAEAFF
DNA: TGTGCCAGCAGCTTAGGGGGGGGGTCGGCTGAAGCTTTCTTT

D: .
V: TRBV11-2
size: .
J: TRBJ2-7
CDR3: CASGLWAGYEQYF
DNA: TGTGCCAGCGGACTGTGGGCGGGCTACGAGCAGTACTTC

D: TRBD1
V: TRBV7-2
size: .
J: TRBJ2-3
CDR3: CASSPWTGSSQYF
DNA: TGTGCCAGCAGCCCCTGGACAGGGAGTTCCCAGTATTTT

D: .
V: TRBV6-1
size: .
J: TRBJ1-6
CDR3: CASSEWQDYNSPLHF
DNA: TGTGCCAGCAGTGAATGGCAGGACTATAATTCACCCCTCCACTTT

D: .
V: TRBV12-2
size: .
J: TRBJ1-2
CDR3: CASRETGTVVGRGYTF
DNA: TGTGCAAGTCGTGAAACCGGGACAGTGGTAGGACGGGGCTACACCTTC

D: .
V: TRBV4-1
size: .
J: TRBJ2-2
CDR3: CASSHRGTLTGELFF
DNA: TGCGCCAGCAGCCATAGGGGCACACTGACCGGGGAGCTGTTTTTT

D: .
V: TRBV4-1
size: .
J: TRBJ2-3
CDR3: CASSTLGGSTDTQYF
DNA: TGCGCCAGCAGCACATTGGGGGGAAGCACAGATACGCAGTATTTT

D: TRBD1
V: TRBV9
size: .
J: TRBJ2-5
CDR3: CASSLRGDRGQETQYF
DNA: TGTGCCAGCAGCCTGCGAGGGGACAGGGGCCAAGAGACCCAGTACTTC

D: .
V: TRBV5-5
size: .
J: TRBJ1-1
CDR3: CASSFITDTEAFF
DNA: TGTGCCAGCAGCTTTATAACAGATACTGAAGCTTTCTTT